This T cell receptor beta chain derives from a study of cytomegalovirus exposure and HLA in healthy donors. Study-level background: There were 300 to 400 genotyped donors. Of these, 75% to 90% fell in the genetic ancestry cluster associated with self-reported Caucasian donors.

Turning to this clone: Its specificity is not known.

Study-wide findings and caveats: Among TCR beta chains of equal frequency, HLA-associated ones were more clonally expanded in a later analysis. Information on immune exposure was restricted to one variable (CMV serostatus).

Healthy bone marrow donors made up the donors. The V and J ends lost 3 bases and 10 bases, in that order; junction bases with no gene match: 10. Germline loops: CDR1 GTSNPN, CDR2 SVGIG (reference sequence). The CDR3 spans 15 residues. PCR involved 60 Vbeta and 13 Jbeta primers. Assay used: immunoSEQ multiplex PCR; TCRdb lists only in-frame clones, some missing. The sample has approximately 150,000 clones, 65% to 75% seen once. The chain links TRBV30 to TRBJ1-6, with 9 bases lining up with TRBD1. The sequencing input was PBMCs. The sequence was obtained from a man in his sixties in good health and CMV-seronegative. CDR3 DNA sequence: TGTGCCTGGAGCCCTCCGGGACAGGGAAAATCACCCCTCCACTTT. As protein: CAWSPPGQGKSPLHF.